Listed below are T cell receptor beta chains from one sample, sequenced in a study of control samples from healthy donors and cancer patients. TCRdb's copy holds only in-frame clones and misses some; the assay was immunoSEQ multiplex PCR. Here the sample spans over 150,000 clones, approximately 94% being singletons. Sequencing was carried out using PBMCs. The origin of the receptors is a man in his 60s with colorectal cancer. CDR3s include the opening cysteine and the closing phenylalanine or tryptophan. A D gene is named only where the DNA matches it firmly. Size is stated for part of the rows, as once, few or many counts, or as a class when the clone is expanded.

clone_size cdr3_length j_call d_call v_call cdr3_nt cdr3_aa
- 13 TRBJ1-5 - TRBV27 TGTGCCAGCAGTTTAAACAGAGATCAGCCCCAGCATTTT CASSLNRDQPQHF
- 15 TRBJ1-1 - TRBV9 TGTGCCAGCAGCGTAGGGGGGCCTGGGAACACTGAAGCTTTCTTT CASSVGGPGNTEAFF
- 13 TRBJ2-2 - TRBV4-3 TGCGCCAGCAGCCAAGATGGGCAAGGGGAGCTGTTTTTT CASSQDGQGELFF
- 15 TRBJ1-4 TRBD1 TRBV5-4 TGTGCCAGCAGCTATGGACAGGGCTCGGGGGAAAAACTGTTTTTT CASSYGQGSGEKLFF
once 17 TRBJ1-2 TRBD1 TRBV10-3 TGTGCCATCAATGCACAGGGGGCTGTTGGGGGGTACTATGGCTACACCTTC CAINAQGAVGGYYGYTF
- 16 TRBJ1-1 - TRBV4-1 TGCGCCAGCAGCCAAGCCTCAGGGAAAGTAGGGACTGAAGCTTTCTTT CASSQASGKVGTEAFF
- 12 TRBJ2-1 TRBD1 TRBV10-3 TGTGCCATTTCGACAGGGCTGGATGAGCAGTTCTTC CAISTGLDEQFF
- 17 TRBJ2-2 TRBD2 TRBV2 TGTGCCAGCAGTCTAACTAGCGGGGGTCCGAACACCGGGGAGCTGTTTTTT CASSLTSGGPNTGELFF
- 15 TRBJ2-3 - TRBV5-1 TGCGCCAGCAGCTTGGCCGTACTCAGCACAGATACGCAGTATTTT CASSLAVLSTDTQYF
- 13 TRBJ1-1 - TRBV29-1 TGCAGCGTCCGACCCCACGGGAACACTGAAGCTTTCTTT CSVRPHGNTEAFF
- 11 TRBJ1-5 - TRBV2 TGTGCCAGCAGGGCGGGTCAGCCCCAGCATTTT CASRAGQPQHF
- 14 TRBJ1-2 - TRBV6-6 TGTGCCAGCAGTTACTCCGGACAGAACTATGGCTACACCTTC CASSYSGQNYGYTF
- 14 TRBJ2-2 - TRBV4-1 TGCGCCAGCAGCCAAGGGAAGAGCTCCGGGGAGCTGTTTTTT CASSQGKSSGELFF
- 14 TRBJ1-5 TRBD1 TRBV6-2/TRBV6-3 TGTGCCAGCAGTCCCGGGACAGGGAATCAGCCCCAGCATTTT CASSPGTGNQPQHF
- 13 TRBJ1-4 - TRBV6-5 TGTGCCAGCAAGGCAAGCAGAAATGAAAAACTGTTTTTT CASKASRNEKLFF
- 16 TRBJ2-1 - TRBV7-8 TGTGCCAGCAGCTTAGCGGGGAGCCCCCCTGACCATGAGCAGTTCTTC CASSLAGSPPDHEQFF
- 13 TRBJ1-2 - TRBV6-5 TGTGCCACCCAGGGACGGTCTAACTATGGCTACACCTTC CATQGRSNYGYTF
- 15 TRBJ2-5 - TRBV7-9 TGTGCCAGCAGCTTTGGACAGACGTACCAAGAAACCCAGTACTTC CASSFGQTYQETQYF
- 15 TRBJ2-5 TRBD2 TRBV11-2 TGTGCCAGCAGCTTAGGGACTAGCGGGGCCGAGACCCAGTACTTC CASSLGTSGAETQYF
- 16 TRBJ1-5 - TRBV7-2 TGTGCCAGCAGCTTAGTTGGAGGGTTGAACAATCAGCCCCAGCATTTT CASSLVGGLNNQPQHF
few 15 TRBJ1-5 - TRBV19 TGTGCCAGTAGTATAGAGACAGGCTACAATCAGCCCCAGCATTTT CASSIETGYNQPQHF
- 13 TRBJ1-2 - TRBV10-1 TGCGCCAGCAGTGAGGGAGAGGGAAATGGCTACACCTTC CASSEGEGNGYTF
once 12 TRBJ2-7 - TRBV3-1/TRBV3-2 TGTGCCAGCAGCCCCCAGGGTTACGAGCAGTACTTC CASSPQGYEQYF
- 15 TRBJ1-1 TRBD1 TRBV2 TGTGCCAGCAATGACCGGGGACAGGGGAACACTGAAGCTTTCTTT CASNDRGQGNTEAFF
- 13 TRBJ1-5 TRBD1 TRBV6-5 TGTGCCAGCAGGGACAGGGGGAATCAGCCCCAGCATTTT CASRDRGNQPQHF
once 13 TRBJ2-5 - TRBV30 TGTGCCTGGAGAACCCCGGGCGTGGAGACCCAGTACTTC CAWRTPGVETQYF
- 13 TRBJ2-7 TRBD1 TRBV6-5 TGTGCCAGTGCCCGGGACAGGGGGCAGAAGCAGTACTTC CASARDRGQKQYF